This TCR beta chain emerged from a study of blood T cell repertoires in COVID-19. Study-level background: The cDNA or gDNA used as material had been derived from T cells, B-cell-depleted T cells, or PBMCs.

Authors' methods: By means of reference gene primer amplification, nucleated cell counts were estimated. The method was immunoSEQ multiplex PCR; TCRdb's version includes in-frame clones alone and lacks a portion of them. V and J calls and clone size are those listed in that table; D and trimming were worked out from the DNA. The table has 93,000 or so clones, roughly 89% seen once. Trimming left V 8 bases short and J 9 bases short, with 17 bases between. The germline CDR1 and CDR2 sequences are SGHAT and FQNNGV. The CDR3 sequence is 13 residues long. Sequenced material: peripheral blood. The sequence came from a woman older than 75 in a cohort sampled during active COVID-19. The chain carries TRBV11-2 and TRBJ2-1, with D perhaps TRBD2 (7 bases). The CDR3 spells CASFPGGGGEQFF. DNA of the CDR3: TGTGCCAGCTTCCCGGGGGGCGGCGGTGAGCAGTTCTTC.